One sample yielded the 15 T cell receptor beta chains listed below, sequenced in a study of control samples from healthy donors and cancer patients (dated by TCRdb to 2018 to 2020). The library was generated by the immunoSEQ multiplex PCR assay. Imported from immuneACCESS, the table was reduced by TCRdb to in-frame sequences with V and J called. These copies leave out some clones; in studies compared against another copy, an unresolved V gene accounts for under half, and the cause of the remainder is not known. In this sample the table shows 40,000 to 50,000 clones, approximately 94% of which occur a single time. The ten largest account for 20% to 30% of the sample. The specimen was blood. Receptors were obtained from a man in his 60s in good health.

The chain is built from TRBV20-1 and TRBJ1-5; no clear D gene. V was pared by 3 bases and J by 7 bases, with 13 bases between. Germline V CDR1 and CDR2: DFQATT, SNEGSKA (reference sequence). The CDR3 sequence is 13 residues long. The CDR3 coding sequence is TGCAGTGCTAGTAGGGAATCGGCCCAGCCCCAGCATTTT. Translating it yields CSASRESAQPQHF.

The V gene is TRBV13, the J gene TRBJ2-7; D ambiguous. This CDR3 spans 12 amino acids. Germline V CDR1 and CDR2: PRHDT, FYEKMQ (reference sequence). The V end was cut by 0 bases, the J end by 6 bases, with 6 bases between. The CDR3 region has the DNA TGTGCCAGCAGCTTAGGCGTTTTCGAGCAGTACTTC. This gives the protein CASSLGVFEQYF.

Only one count was recorded for this clone. In DNA, the CDR3 is TGCAGCGTTGAATCTGGGGGCTACAATGAGCAGTTCTTC. It yields the protein CSVESGGYNEQFF. The chain uses TRBV29-1 and TRBJ2-1, with D tentatively TRBD1 or TRBD2 (5 bases each). Per germline, CDR1 SQVTM and CDR2 ANQGSEA. With 2 bases removed from V and 3 bases from J, the gap between germline ends came to 8 bases. The CDR3 loop spans 13 amino acids.

The V gene is TRBV9, the J gene TRBJ2-2; D perhaps matches TRBD2 (6 bases). Germline V lookup: CDR1 SGDLS, CDR2 YYNGEE. The CDR3 length is 16 residues. V lost 0 bases, J lost 4 bases, and 13 bases lay in between. The CDR3 spells CASSVDPGVSTGELFF. The CDR3 DNA reads TGTGCCAGCAGCGTAGATCCGGGAGTCTCCACCGGGGAGCTGTTTTTT.

The rearrangement uses TRBV19 and TRBJ2-2; D unresolved. Per germline, CDR1 LNHDA and CDR2 SQIVND (reference sequence). This CDR3 has 16 amino acids. V lost 1 base and J lost 5, with 14 bases in between. The CDR3 spells CASSIVPLRSTGELFF. The DNA for the CDR3 is TGTGCCAGTAGTATAGTTCCCCTCCGTTCTACCGGGGAGCTGTTTTTT. Variable domain in full (rest from reference TRBV19 and TRBJ2-2): DGGITQSPKYLFRKEGQNVTLSCEQNLNHDAMYWYRQDPGQGLRLIYYSQIVNDFQKGDIAEGYSVSREKKESFPLTVTSAQKNPTAFYLCASSIVPLRSTGELFFGEGSRLTVL.

The chain recombines TRBV7-8 with TRBJ2-2; 10 bases match TRBD1. The CDR3 has 15 residues. The V gene end was trimmed by 1 base and the J gene end by 5 bases; junction bases not matched to a gene: 1. Germline loops: CDR1 SGHVS, CDR2 FQNEAQ. CDR3 DNA sequence: TGTGCCAGCAGCTTAGTGGGACAGGGGACCGGGGAGCTGTTTTTT. This translates into CASSLVGQGTGELFF.

The V gene is TRBV30, the J gene TRBJ2-1; D is uncertain. Trimming left V 0 bases short and J 10 bases short, with 13 bases between. The germline gives CDR1 GTSNPN, CDR2 SVGIG (reference sequence). CDR3 length: 13 residues. The CDR3 is CAWSVFGLGEQFF. CDR3 coding DNA: TGTGCCTGGAGTGTATTCGGGTTGGGGGAGCAGTTCTTC.

The V gene is TRBV19, the J gene TRBJ2-7; 11 bases are a match to TRBD1. Germline values: CDR1 LNHDA, CDR2 SQIVND (reference sequence). The CDR3 runs 15 residues. Trimming removed 6 bases from V and 2 bases from J; junction bases left unmatched: 6. This CDR3 is CASSRGQGVPYEQYF. The DNA of the CDR3 is TGTGCCAGTAGCAGGGGACAGGGGGTTCCCTACGAGCAGTACTTC.

The chain is built from TRBV4-1 and TRBJ1-1, with D unclear. The CDR3 extends over 14 amino acids. V was clipped by 1 base and J by 0 bases, with 6 bases between them. From germline, CDR1 is MGHRA and CDR2 YSYEKL. In DNA, the CDR3 is TGCGCCAGCAGCCAAGCTGTCATGAACACTGAAGCTTTCTTT. It yields the protein CASSQAVMNTEAFF.

This clone turned up a few times. V and J are TRBV5-1 and TRBJ1-2, with TRBD1 matching 9 bases. Per germline, CDR1 SGHRS and CDR2 YFSETQ. The V and J ends lost 5 bases and 4 bases, in that order; junction bases with no gene match: 3. The CDR3 runs to 13 residues. The CDR3 bases are TGCGCCAGCAGGACAGGGGGGAGCTATGGCTACACCTTC. It translates to CASRTGGSYGYTF.

This chain joins TRBV6-6 and TRBJ1-2; D perhaps matches TRBD1 (5 bases). The CDR3 spans 15 residues. The germline V gene has CDR1 MNHNY and CDR2 SVGAGI (reference sequence). With 0 bases removed from V and 8 bases from J, the gap between germline ends came to 16 bases. The CDR3 DNA is TGTGCCAGCAGTTACTCGGGGGAGAGGGTACGAGGCTACACCTTC. Its protein is CASSYSGERVRGYTF.

The rearrangement uses TRBV11-3 and TRBJ1-4, with 11 bases aligning to TRBD1. The CDR3 contains 18 residues. V lost 4 bases to trimming and J lost 0 bases; unmatched junction nucleotides: 7. Germline V CDR1 and CDR2: SGHNT, YENEEA. In DNA form, the CDR3 reads TGTGCCAGCAGCTCCCCGAGGGACAGGGGGGCAACTAATGAAAAACTGTTTTTT. Protein: CASSSPRDRGATNEKLFF. Supplemented by reference TRBV11-3 and TRBJ1-4, the full variable domain reads EAGVVQSPRYKIIEKKQPVAFWCNPISGHNTLYWYLQNLGQGPELLIRYENEEAVDDSQLPKDRFSAERLKGVDSTLKIQPAELGDSAVYLCASSSPRDRGATNEKLFFGSGTQLSVL.

The chain uses TRBV11-3 and TRBJ2-7, with 7 bases aligning to TRBD1. This CDR3 has 13 residues. V gave up 4 bases and J gave up 3 bases; unmatched junction bases: 3. Germline CDR1 is SGHNT and CDR2 is YENEEA. The CDR3 DNA sequence: TGTGCCAGCAGCTCCGGACAGGACTACGAGCAGTACTTC. Its translation: CASSSGQDYEQYF.

This clone has just one count. This chain connects TRBV25-1 to TRBJ1-2; 9 bases align to TRBD1. The germline V gene has CDR1 MGHDK and CDR2 SYGVNS. The junction had 3 bases not matched to a gene; V was cut back by 4 bases and J by 9 bases. The CDR3 has 12 residues. CDR3 sequence reads: CASSGGQGRYTF. As DNA, the CDR3 is TGTGCCAGCAGTGGCGGACAGGGGCGCTACACCTTC.

J is TRBJ2-7 and V is TRBV5-6; TRBD2 matches 9 bases. CDR1 and CDR2 from the germline V gene are SGHDT and YYEEEE. The length of the CDR3 is 15 residues. The ends lost 2 bases at V and 4 bases at J; junction bases unmatched: 7. CDR3 DNA: TGTGCCAGCAGCTTACATTCGACTAGCGGATACGAGCAGTACTTC. This codes for CASSLHSTSGYEQYF.